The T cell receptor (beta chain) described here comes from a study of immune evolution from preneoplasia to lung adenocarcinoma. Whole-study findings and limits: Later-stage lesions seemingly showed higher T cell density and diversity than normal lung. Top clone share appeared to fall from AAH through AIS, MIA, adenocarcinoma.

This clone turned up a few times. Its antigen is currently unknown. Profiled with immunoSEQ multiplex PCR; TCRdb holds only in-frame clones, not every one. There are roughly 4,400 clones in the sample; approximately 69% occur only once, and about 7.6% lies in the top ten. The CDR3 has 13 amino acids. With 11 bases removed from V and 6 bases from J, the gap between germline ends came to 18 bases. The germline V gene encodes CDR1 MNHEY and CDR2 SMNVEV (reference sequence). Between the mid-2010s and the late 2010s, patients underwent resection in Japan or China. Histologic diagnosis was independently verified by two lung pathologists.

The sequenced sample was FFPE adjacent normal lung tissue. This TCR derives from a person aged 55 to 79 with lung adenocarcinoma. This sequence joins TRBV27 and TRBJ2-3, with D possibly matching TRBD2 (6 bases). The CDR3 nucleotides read TGTGCCGGCCGGGACTCCCGTGAGGATACGCAGTATTTT. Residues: CAGRDSREDTQYF.